This is a list of T cell receptor beta chains from one sample in a study of blood T cell repertoires in COVID-19. The method was immunoSEQ multiplex PCR; TCRdb's version includes in-frame clones alone and lacks a portion of them. Of 80,000 to 100,000 clones listed, approximately 90% are singletons. The source material was peripheral blood. Receptors originate from an older man with acute or convalescent COVID-19. Both conserved end residues are part of each CDR3. D genes are given only for firm matches. Size is stated for part of the rows, as once, few or many counts, or as a class when the clone is expanded.

j_gene,v_gene,d_gene,abundance,CDR3aa,CDR3nt
TRBJ2-3,TRBV24-1,NA,NA,CATSRTDTQYF,TGTGCCACCAGTCGTACAGATACGCAGTATTTT
TRBJ2-5,TRBV6-2/TRBV6-3,NA,NA,CASSYFRGGETQYF,TGTGCCAGCAGTTACTTTCGGGGAGGAGAGACCCAGTACTTC
TRBJ2-5,TRBV10-1,NA,NA,CASSAGGGETQYF,TGCGCCAGCAGTGCGGGGGGCGGAGAGACCCAGTACTTC
TRBJ2-1,TRBV13,TRBD2,NA,CASSLGVLWTSGGNTEQFF,TGTGCCAGCAGCTTAGGCGTTTTATGGACTAGCGGGGGTAATACTGAGCAGTTCTTC
TRBJ1-3,TRBV7-9,NA,NA,CASSLQLGNTIYF,TGTGCCAGCAGCTTACAACTAGGAAACACCATATATTTT
TRBJ2-1,TRBV5-4,NA,NA,CASSSLVNEQFF,TGTGCCAGCAGCTCCTTAGTGAATGAGCAGTTCTTC
TRBJ1-3,TRBV5-1,NA,NA,CASSFDKSGNTIYF,TGCGCCAGCAGCTTTGACAAGTCTGGAAACACCATATATTTT
TRBJ2-1,TRBV7-2,NA,NA,CASSLQRGYEQFF,TGTGCCAGCAGCTTACAGAGGGGGTATGAGCAGTTCTTC
TRBJ2-1,TRBV7-9,TRBD2,NA,CASSAIAGGPGNEQFF,TGTGCCAGCAGCGCAATAGCGGGGGGGCCAGGGAATGAGCAGTTCTTC
TRBJ2-3,TRBV28,TRBD2,NA,CASSLFASGYFTDTQYF,TGTGCCAGCAGTTTATTCGCTAGCGGGTACTTCACAGATACGCAGTATTTT
TRBJ1-3,TRBV30,NA,NA,CAGGRQSSGNTIYF,TGTGCCGGGGGGCGACAGAGCTCTGGAAACACCATATATTTT
TRBJ2-3,TRBV4-1,NA,NA,CASSQDWGGAGSTDTQYF,TGCGCCAGCAGCCAAGATTGGGGGGGGGCGGGTAGCACAGATACGCAGTATTTT
TRBJ1-6,TRBV28,NA,NA,CASSSGRNNSPLHF,TGTGCCAGCAGTTCCGGTAGAAATAATTCACCCCTCCACTTT
TRBJ2-3,TRBV5-6,TRBD2,NA,CASFLAGLSTDTQYF,TGTGCCAGCTTCTTAGCGGGGCTTAGCACAGATACGCAGTATTTT
TRBJ1-5,TRBV2,TRBD1,NA,CASGKDRVRQPQHF,TGTGCCAGTGGTAAGGACAGGGTCAGGCAGCCCCAGCATTTT
TRBJ1-3,TRBV7-2,TRBD1,NA,CASSGPGQPSSGNTIYF,TGTGCCAGCAGCGGCCCGGGACAGCCGTCCTCTGGAAACACCATATATTTT
TRBJ2-3,TRBV3-1/TRBV3-2,TRBD2,NA,CASSQEIAGGQDTQYF,TGTGCCAGCAGCCAAGAGATAGCGGGGGGGCAAGATACGCAGTATTTT
TRBJ2-3,TRBV10-3,NA,NA,CAISGEAGDTQYF,TGTGCCATCAGTGGGGAGGCCGGGGATACGCAGTATTTT
TRBJ1-1,TRBV7-9,TRBD1,NA,CASSRQGAGENTEAFF,TGTGCCAGCAGCCGACAGGGGGCAGGGGAGAACACTGAAGCTTTCTTT
TRBJ1-1,TRBV7-2,NA,NA,CASSLYLDPGVTEAFF,TGTGCCAGCAGCTTATATTTAGACCCCGGGGTCACTGAAGCTTTCTTT
TRBJ2-5,TRBV6-6,TRBD2,NA,CASSYVASGEETQYF,TGTGCCAGCAGTTACGTAGCTAGCGGGGAAGAGACCCAGTACTTC
TRBJ2-2,TRBV28,NA,NA,CASITGSTGELFF,TGTGCCAGCATAACGGGATCCACCGGGGAGCTGTTTTTT
TRBJ2-2,TRBV5-5,NA,NA,CASSLERFTGELFF,TGTGCCAGCAGCTTGGAGCGGTTCACCGGGGAGCTGTTTTTT
TRBJ1-2,TRBV5-1,NA,NA,CASSSYDRTNYGYTF,TGCGCCAGCAGCTCTTACGACAGGACTAACTATGGCTACACCTTC
TRBJ1-2,TRBV5-4,TRBD1,once,CASSLGDRGRLYGYTF,TGTGCCAGCAGCTTGGGGGACAGGGGGCGGCTTTATGGCTACACCTTC
TRBJ1-6,TRBV2,NA,NA,CASSVGSSTNSPLHF,TGTGCCAGCAGTGTGGGGAGCAGCACAAATTCACCCCTCCACTTT
TRBJ1-1,TRBV7-2,TRBD1,once,CASSSDRGLEAFF,TGTGCCAGCAGCTCCGACAGGGGACTGGAAGCTTTCTTT
TRBJ2-2,TRBV9,NA,NA,CASSVATRNTGELFF,TGTGCCAGCAGCGTAGCTACCCGGAACACCGGGGAGCTGTTTTTT
TRBJ1-6,TRBV3-1/TRBV3-2,TRBD1,NA,CASKDRAIHNSPLHF,TGTGCCAGCAAGGACAGGGCGATTCATAATTCACCCCTCCACTTT
TRBJ2-5,TRBV5-1,NA,NA,CASSPRGGDQETQYF,TGCGCCAGCAGCCCCCGAGGGGGGGACCAAGAGACCCAGTACTTC
TRBJ2-1,TRBV20-1,TRBD2,NA,CSASHGGRNEQFF,TGCAGTGCTAGTCACGGGGGGAGGAATGAGCAGTTCTTC
TRBJ1-2,TRBV27,TRBD1,NA,CASSDLRGTASGYTF,TGTGCCAGCAGTGATCTTCGAGGGACAGCGTCTGGCTACACCTTC
TRBJ2-1,TRBV12-3/TRBV12-4,NA,few,CASRQGNEQFF,TGTGCCAGCAGACAGGGCAATGAGCAGTTCTTC
TRBJ1-6,TRBV6-5,NA,NA,CASRVEGGRPLHF,TGTGCCAGCAGAGTCGAGGGAGGGCGACCCCTCCACTTT
TRBJ2-1,TRBV18,NA,NA,CASSPPSYNEQFF,TGTGCCAGCTCACCACCCTCTTACAATGAGCAGTTCTTC
TRBJ2-2,TRBV4-1,NA,NA,CASSQDPLTASSNTGELFF,TGCGCCAGCAGCCAAGATCCACTGACAGCTTCGTCGAACACCGGGGAGCTGTTTTTT
TRBJ1-3,TRBV5-6,TRBD1,NA,CASRRTGASGNTIYF,TGTGCCAGCAGGAGGACAGGGGCTTCTGGAAACACCATATATTTT
TRBJ2-7,TRBV6-5,TRBD1,few,CASSSRTGLSYEQYF,TGTGCCAGCAGTAGCCGGACAGGGCTGTCCTACGAGCAGTACTTC
TRBJ1-2,TRBV29-1,TRBD1,NA,CSDDRGDGYTF,TGCAGCGACGACAGGGGGGATGGCTACACCTTC
TRBJ1-2,TRBV5-4,NA,once,CASSLDGGGYTF,TGTGCCAGCAGCTTGGACGGGGGAGGCTACACCTTC
TRBJ1-1,TRBV19,NA,NA,CASSIVAANTEAFF,TGTGCCAGTAGTATAGTGGCGGCAAACACTGAAGCTTTCTTT
TRBJ2-2,TRBV7-3,TRBD2,NA,CASSPGTSYGGELFF,TGTGCCAGCAGCCCCGGGACTAGCTATGGCGGGGAGCTGTTTTTT
TRBJ1-6,TRBV5-1,NA,NA,CASSLARTNSPLHF,TGCGCCAGCAGCTTGGCACGGACAAATTCACCCCTCCACTTT
TRBJ1-4,TRBV5-1,NA,NA,CASRSDPGNEKLFF,TGCGCCAGCAGGAGTGATCCGGGTAATGAAAAACTGTTTTTT
TRBJ1-4,TRBV28,NA,NA,CASSSPDREKLFF,TGTGCCAGCAGTTCCCCCGACAGAGAAAAACTGTTTTTT
TRBJ1-1,TRBV5-6,TRBD1,NA,CASSAGTGGYTEAFF,TGTGCCAGCAGCGCTGGGACAGGGGGTTACACTGAAGCTTTCTTT
TRBJ2-2,TRBV6-6,NA,NA,CASSYRPGEAELFF,TGTGCCAGCAGTTACCGCCCGGGGGAGGCGGAGCTGTTTTTT
TRBJ2-7,TRBV24-1,TRBD1,NA,CATSEPTGAPYEQYF,TGTGCCACCAGTGAACCTACAGGGGCCCCCTACGAGCAGTACTTC
TRBJ2-7,TRBV7-2,NA,NA,CASSPSYEQYF,TGTGCCAGCAGCCCATCCTACGAGCAGTACTTC
TRBJ1-1,TRBV28,NA,NA,CASSRSEVGAEAFF,TGTGCCAGCAGTCGCAGTGAGGTCGGGGCTGAAGCTTTCTTT
TRBJ2-1,TRBV7-8,TRBD1,NA,CASSHDRGTSYNEQFF,TGTGCCAGCAGCCATGACAGGGGCACCTCATACAATGAGCAGTTCTTC
TRBJ2-2,TRBV24-1,TRBD2,NA,CATSDAGGPRAGELFF,TGTGCCACCAGTGATGCGGGGGGCCCGAGGGCCGGGGAGCTGTTTTTT
TRBJ1-2,TRBV28,NA,once,CASDDGGETTGYGYTF,TGTGCCAGCGACGACGGAGGAGAGACGACTGGATATGGCTACACCTTC